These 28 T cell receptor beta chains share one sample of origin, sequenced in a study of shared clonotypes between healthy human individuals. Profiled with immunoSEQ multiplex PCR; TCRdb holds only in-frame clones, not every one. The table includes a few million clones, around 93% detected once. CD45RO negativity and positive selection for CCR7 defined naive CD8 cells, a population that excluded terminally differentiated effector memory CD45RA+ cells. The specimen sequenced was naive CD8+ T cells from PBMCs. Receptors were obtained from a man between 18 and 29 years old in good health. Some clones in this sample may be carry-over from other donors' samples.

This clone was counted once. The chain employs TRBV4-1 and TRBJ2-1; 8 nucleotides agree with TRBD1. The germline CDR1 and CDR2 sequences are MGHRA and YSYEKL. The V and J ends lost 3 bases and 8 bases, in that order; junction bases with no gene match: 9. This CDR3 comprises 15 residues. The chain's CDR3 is CASSQGTGRSDEQFF. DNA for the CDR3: TGCGCCAGCAGCCAGGGGACAGGCCGCTCTGATGAGCAGTTCTTC.

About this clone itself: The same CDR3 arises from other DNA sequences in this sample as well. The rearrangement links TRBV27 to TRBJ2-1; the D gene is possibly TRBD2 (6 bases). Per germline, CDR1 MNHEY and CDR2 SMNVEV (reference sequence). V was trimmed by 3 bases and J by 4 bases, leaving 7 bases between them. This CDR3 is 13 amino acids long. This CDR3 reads CASSFGRYNEQFF. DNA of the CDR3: TGTGCCAGCAGTTTCGGGAGATACAATGAGCAGTTCTTC.

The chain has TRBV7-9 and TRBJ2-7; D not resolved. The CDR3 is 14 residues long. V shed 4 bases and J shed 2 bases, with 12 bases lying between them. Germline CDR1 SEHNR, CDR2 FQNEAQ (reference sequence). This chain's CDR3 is CASSSPAAPYEQYF. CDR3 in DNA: TGTGCCAGCAGCTCCCCCGCGGCTCCCTACGAGCAGTACTTC.

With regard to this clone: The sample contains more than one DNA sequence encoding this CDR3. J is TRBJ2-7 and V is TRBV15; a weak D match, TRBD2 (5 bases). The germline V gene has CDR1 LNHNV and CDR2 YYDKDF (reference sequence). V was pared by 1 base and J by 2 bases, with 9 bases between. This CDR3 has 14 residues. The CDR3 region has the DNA TGTGCCACCAGCAGAGGATCCGGGGCCTACGAGCAGTACTTC. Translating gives CATSRGSGAYEQYF. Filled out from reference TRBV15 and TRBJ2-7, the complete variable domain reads DAMVIQNPRYQVTQFGKPVTLSCSQTLNHNVMYWYQQKSSQAPKLLFHYYDKDFNNEADTPDNFQSRRPNTSFCFLDIRSPGLGDTAMYLCATSRGSGAYEQYFGPGTRLTVT.

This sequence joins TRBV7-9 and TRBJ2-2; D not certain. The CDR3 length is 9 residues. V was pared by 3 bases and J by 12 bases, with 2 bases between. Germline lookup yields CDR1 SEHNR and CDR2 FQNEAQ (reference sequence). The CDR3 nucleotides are TGTGCCAGCAGCTTCCAGCTGTTTTTT. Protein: CASSFQLFF.

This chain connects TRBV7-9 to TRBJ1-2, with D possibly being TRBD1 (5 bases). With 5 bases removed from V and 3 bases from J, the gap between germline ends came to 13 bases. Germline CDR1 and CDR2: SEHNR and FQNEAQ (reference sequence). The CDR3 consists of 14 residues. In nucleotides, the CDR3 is TGTGCCAGCAGCCCTCGGGAGGGGTACTATGGCTACACCTTC. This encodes CASSPREGYYGYTF.

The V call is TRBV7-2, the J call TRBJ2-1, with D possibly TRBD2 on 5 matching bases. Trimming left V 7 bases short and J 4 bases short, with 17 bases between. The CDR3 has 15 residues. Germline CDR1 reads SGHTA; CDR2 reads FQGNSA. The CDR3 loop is CASTFGVGGYNEQFF. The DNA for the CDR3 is TGTGCCAGCACCTTCGGGGTGGGTGGGTACAATGAGCAGTTCTTC.

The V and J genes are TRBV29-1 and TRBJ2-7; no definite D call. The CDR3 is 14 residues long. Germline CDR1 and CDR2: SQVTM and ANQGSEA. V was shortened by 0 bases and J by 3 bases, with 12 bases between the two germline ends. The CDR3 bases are TGCAGCGTTGAAGATCCGGTCAGAAACTACGAGCAGTACTTC. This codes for CSVEDPVRNYEQYF.

The CDR3: CASSMTGTGRYEQYF. Here the CDR3 DNA reads TGTGCCAGCAGCATGACCGGGACAGGGCGCTACGAGCAGTACTTC. The chain has TRBV11-2 and TRBJ2-7, with 9 bases lining up with TRBD1. With V trimmed by 5 bases and J by 3 bases, 8 bases remained unmatched. The CDR3 is 15 amino acids. CDR1 is SGHAT and CDR2 is FQNNGV in the germline V gene.

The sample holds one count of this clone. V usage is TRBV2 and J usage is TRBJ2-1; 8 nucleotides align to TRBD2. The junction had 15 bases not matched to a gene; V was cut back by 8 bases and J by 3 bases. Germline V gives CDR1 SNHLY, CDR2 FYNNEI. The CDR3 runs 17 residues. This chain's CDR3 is CASPQIFGGRNYNEQFF. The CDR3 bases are TGTGCCAGCCCTCAAATATTCGGCGGGAGGAACTACAATGAGCAGTTCTTC.

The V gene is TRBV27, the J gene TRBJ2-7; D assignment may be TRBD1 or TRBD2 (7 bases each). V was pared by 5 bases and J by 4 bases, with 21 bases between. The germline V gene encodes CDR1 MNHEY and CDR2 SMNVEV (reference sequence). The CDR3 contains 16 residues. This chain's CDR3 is CASSAGAGQPIYEQYF. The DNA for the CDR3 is TGTGCCAGCAGTGCGGGGGCGGGACAGCCCATATACGAGCAGTACTTC.

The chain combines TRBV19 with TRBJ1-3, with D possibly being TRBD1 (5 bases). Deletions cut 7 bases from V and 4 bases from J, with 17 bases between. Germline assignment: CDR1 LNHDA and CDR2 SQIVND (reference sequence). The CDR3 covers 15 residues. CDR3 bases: TGTGCCAGTATCCCGGGACCCCATTTGGGAAACACCATATATTTT. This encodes CASIPGPHLGNTIYF.

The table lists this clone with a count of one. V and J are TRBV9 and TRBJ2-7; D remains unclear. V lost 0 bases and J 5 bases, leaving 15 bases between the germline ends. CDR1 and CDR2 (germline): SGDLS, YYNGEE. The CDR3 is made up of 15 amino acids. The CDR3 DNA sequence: TGTGCCAGCAGCGTAGGCGACACGGCGGTCCACGAGCAGTACTTC. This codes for CASSVGDTAVHEQYF.

For the CDR3, the DNA is TGCGCCAGCAGCCAAGATTCAGGGCTGTCGCGTGGAGAGCAGTTCTTC. This codes for CASSQDSGLSRGEQFF. V usage is TRBV4-3 and J usage is TRBJ2-1; D is perhaps TRBD1 (5 bases). Per germline, CDR1 LGHNA and CDR2 YSLEER. CDR3 length: 16 amino acids. Trimming took 0 bases from V and 10 from J, leaving 19 bases between them.

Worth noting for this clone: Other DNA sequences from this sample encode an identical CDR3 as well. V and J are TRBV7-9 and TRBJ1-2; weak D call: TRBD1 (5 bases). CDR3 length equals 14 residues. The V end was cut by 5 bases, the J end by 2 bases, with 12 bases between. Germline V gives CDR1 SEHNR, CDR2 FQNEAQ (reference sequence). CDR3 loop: CASSPPGANYGYTF. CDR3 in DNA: TGTGCCAGCAGCCCACCCGGGGCGAACTATGGCTACACCTTC.

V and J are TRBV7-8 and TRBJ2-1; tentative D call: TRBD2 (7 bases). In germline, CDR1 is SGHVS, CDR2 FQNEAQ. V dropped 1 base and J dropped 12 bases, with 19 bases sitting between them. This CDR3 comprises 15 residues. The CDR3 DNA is TGTGCCAGCAGCTTAGGAGGGGGTGGACTAGGGGCGCAGTTCTTC. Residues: CASSLGGGGLGAQFF.

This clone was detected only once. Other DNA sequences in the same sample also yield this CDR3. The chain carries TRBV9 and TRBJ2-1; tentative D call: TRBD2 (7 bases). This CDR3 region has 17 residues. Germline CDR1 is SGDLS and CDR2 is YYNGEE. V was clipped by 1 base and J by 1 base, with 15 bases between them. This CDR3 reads CASSVSHREGSYNEQFF. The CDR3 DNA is TGTGCCAGCAGCGTATCCCACAGGGAGGGGTCCTACAATGAGCAGTTCTTC.

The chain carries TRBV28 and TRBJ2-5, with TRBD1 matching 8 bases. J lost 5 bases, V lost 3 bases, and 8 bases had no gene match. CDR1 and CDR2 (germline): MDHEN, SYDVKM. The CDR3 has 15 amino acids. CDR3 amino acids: CASSFLTGVRETQYF. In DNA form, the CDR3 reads TGTGCCAGCAGTTTTCTGACAGGGGTTAGGGAGACCCAGTACTTC.

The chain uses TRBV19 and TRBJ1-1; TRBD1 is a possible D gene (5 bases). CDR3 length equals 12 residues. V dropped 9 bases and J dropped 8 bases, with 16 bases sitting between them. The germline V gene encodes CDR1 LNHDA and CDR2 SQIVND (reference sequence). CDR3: CASDLGDNEAFF. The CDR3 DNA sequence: TGTGCCAGCGACTTAGGGGATAACGAAGCTTTCTTT.

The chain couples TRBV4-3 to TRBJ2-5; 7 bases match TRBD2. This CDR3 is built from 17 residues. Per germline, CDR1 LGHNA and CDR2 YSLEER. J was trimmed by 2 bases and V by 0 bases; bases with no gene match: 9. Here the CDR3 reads CASSQDWSSGLQETQYF. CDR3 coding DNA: TGCGCCAGCAGCCAAGATTGGTCTAGCGGCCTTCAAGAGACCCAGTACTTC.

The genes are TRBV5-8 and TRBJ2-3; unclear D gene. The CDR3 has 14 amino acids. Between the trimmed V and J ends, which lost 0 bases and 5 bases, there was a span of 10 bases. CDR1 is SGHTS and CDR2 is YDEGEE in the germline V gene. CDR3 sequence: CASSLVSRGDTQYF. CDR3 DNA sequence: TGTGCCAGCAGCTTGGTTTCCCGCGGAGATACGCAGTATTTT.

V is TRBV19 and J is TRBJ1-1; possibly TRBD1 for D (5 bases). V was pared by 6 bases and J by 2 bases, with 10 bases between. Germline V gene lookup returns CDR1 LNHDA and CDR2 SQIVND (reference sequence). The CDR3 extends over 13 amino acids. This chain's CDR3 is CASSRQPNTEAFF. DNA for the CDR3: TGTGCCAGTAGCCGACAGCCAAACACTGAAGCTTTCTTT.

The CDR3 here is CASSLFGRGYSPLHF. The CDR3 DNA follows: TGTGCCAGCAGTTTATTCGGCAGGGGGTATTCACCCCTCCACTTT. This chain connects TRBV28 to TRBJ1-6; the match to TRBD1 covers 7 bases. The CDR3 length is 15 residues. Germline trimming cut 1 base from V and 8 bases from J; bases unmatched to any gene: 5. Germline V gene lookup returns CDR1 MDHEN and CDR2 SYDVKM.

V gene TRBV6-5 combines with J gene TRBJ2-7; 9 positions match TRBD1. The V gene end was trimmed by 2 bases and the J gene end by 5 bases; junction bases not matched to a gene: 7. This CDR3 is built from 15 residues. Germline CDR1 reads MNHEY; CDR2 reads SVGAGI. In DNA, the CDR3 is TGTGCCAGCAGTTACGGGACAGGGTTTCAGCACGAGCAGTACTTC. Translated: CASSYGTGFQHEQYF.

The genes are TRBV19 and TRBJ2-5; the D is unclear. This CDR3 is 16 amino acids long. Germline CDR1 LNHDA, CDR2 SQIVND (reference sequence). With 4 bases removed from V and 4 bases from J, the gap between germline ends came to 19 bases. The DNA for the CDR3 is TGTGCCAGTAGTACGCCGGACGGTGGTCTAGTAGAGACCCAGTACTTC. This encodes CASSTPDGGLVETQYF.

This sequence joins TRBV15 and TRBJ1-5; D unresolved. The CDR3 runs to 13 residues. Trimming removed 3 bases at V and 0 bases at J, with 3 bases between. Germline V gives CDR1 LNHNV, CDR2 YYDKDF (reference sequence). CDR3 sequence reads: CATSSASNQPQHF. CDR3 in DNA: TGTGCCACCAGCAGTGCTAGCAATCAGCCCCAGCATTTT. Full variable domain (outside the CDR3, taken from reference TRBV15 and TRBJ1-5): DAMVIQNPRYQVTQFGKPVTLSCSQTLNHNVMYWYQQKSSQAPKLLFHYYDKDFNNEADTPDNFQSRRPNTSFCFLDIRSPGLGDTAMYLCATSSASNQPQHFGDGTRLSIL.

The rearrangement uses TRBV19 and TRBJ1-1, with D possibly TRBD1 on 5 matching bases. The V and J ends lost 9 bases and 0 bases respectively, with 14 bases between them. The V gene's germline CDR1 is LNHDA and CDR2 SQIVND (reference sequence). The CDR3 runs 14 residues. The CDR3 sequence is CASKYRLVNTEAFF. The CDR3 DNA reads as TGTGCCAGCAAATACAGGCTCGTGAACACTGAAGCTTTCTTT.

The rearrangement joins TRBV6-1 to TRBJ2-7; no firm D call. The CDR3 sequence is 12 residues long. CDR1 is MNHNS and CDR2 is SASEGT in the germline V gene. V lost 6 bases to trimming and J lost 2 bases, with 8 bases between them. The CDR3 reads CASRDPPYEQYF. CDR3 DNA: TGTGCCAGCAGGGACCCCCCCTACGAGCAGTACTTC.